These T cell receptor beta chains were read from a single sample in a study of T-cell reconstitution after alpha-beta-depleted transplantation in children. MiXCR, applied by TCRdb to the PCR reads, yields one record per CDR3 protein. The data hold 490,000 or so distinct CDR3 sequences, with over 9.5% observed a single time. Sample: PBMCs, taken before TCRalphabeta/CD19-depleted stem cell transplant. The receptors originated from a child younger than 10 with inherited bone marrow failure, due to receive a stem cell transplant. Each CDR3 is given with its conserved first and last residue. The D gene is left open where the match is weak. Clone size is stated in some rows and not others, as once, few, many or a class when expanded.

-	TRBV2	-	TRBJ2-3	CASEGSDSTYTQYF	TGTGCCAGTGAGGGGAGCGACTCCACATATACGCAGTATTTT
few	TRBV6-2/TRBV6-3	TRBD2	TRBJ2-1	CASSKPSGRYNEQFF	TGTGCCAGCAGTAAACCTAGCGGGAGATACAATGAGCAGTTCTTC
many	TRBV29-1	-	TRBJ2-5	CSVEVFQETQYF	TGCAGCGTTGAGGTCTTCCAAGAGACCCAGTACTTC
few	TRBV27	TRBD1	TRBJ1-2	CASSPHDRANYGYTF	TGTGCCAGCAGTCCCCACGACAGGGCTAACTATGGCTACACCTTC
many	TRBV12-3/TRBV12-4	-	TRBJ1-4	CASSSFNEKLFF	TGTGCCAGCAGTTCATTTAATGAAAAACTGTTTTTT
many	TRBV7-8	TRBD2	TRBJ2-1	CASYHTSGRALGNEQFF	TGTGCCAGCTACCATACTAGCGGGAGGGCCTTGGGCAATGAGCAGTTCTTC
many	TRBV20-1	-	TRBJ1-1	CSARDPGLTEAFF	TGCAGTGCTAGAGATCCCGGGCTCACTGAAGCTTTCTTT
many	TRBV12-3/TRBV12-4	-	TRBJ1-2	CASSLGQASSGYTF	TGTGCCAGCAGTTTAGGACAGGCTAGTAGTGGCTACACCTTC
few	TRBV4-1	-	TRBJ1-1	CASTLFGGNTEAFF	TGCGCCAGCACCCTGTTCGGGGGAAATACTGAAGCTTTCTTT
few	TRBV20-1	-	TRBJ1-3	CSARTHVGQASGNTIYF	TGCAGTGCTAGAACCCACGTCGGGCAGGCCTCTGGAAACACCATATATTTT
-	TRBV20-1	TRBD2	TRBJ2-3	CSAFLAGDTDTQYF	TGCAGTGCTTTCCTAGCGGGGGACACAGATACGCAGTATTTT
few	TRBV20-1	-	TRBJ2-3	CSASGSPDTQYF	TGCAGTGCTAGCGGGAGTCCAGATACGCAGTATTTT
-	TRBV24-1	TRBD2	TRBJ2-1	CATSDRPGTSEHYNEQFF	TGTGCCACCAGTGATCGTCCCGGGACTAGCGAGCATTACAATGAGCAGTTCTTC
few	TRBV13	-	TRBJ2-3	CASSLKAPLVIGTDTQYF	TGTGCCAGCAGCTTAAAGGCCCCACTAGTCATCGGCACAGATACGCAGTATTTT
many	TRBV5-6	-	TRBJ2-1	CASSSPGLGGYEQFF	TGTGCCAGCAGCTCACCGGGACTTGGGGGATATGAGCAGTTCTTC
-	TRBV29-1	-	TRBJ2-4	CSVFGSGTAKNIQYF	TGCAGCGTTTTTGGGTCCGGGACAGCCAAAAACATTCAGTACTTC
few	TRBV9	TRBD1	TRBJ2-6	CASSAGQGAHSGANVLTF	TGTGCCAGCAGCGCCGGACAGGGGGCGCACTCTGGGGCCAACGTCCTGACTTTC
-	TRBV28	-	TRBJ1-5	CASSFTPEGHQPQHF	TGTGCCAGCAGTTTCACCCCCGAGGGGCACCAGCCCCAGCATTTT
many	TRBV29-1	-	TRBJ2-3	CSVSGAGITDTQYF	TGCAGCGTTTCCGGAGCGGGCATCACAGATACGCAGTATTTT
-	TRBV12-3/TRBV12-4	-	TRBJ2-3	CASMVGGADTQYF	TGTGCCAGCATGGTGGGGGGGGCTGATACGCAGTATTTT
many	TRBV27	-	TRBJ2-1	CASNRSSYNEQFF	TGTGCCAGCAACCGGAGCTCCTACAATGAGCAGTTCTTC
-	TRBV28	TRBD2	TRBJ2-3	CASSLYLAGGDSDTQYF	TGTGCCAGCAGTTTATATCTAGCGGGAGGGGACTCAGATACGCAGTATTTT
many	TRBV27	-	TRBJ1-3	CASSPRPLGNTIYF	TGTGCCAGCAGTCCGCGCCCTCTGGGAAACACCATATATTTT
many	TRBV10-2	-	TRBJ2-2	CATSGQNTGELFF	TGCGCCACTTCGGGACAGAACACCGGGGAGCTGTTTTTT
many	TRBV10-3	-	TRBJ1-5	CASGQSNQPQHF	TGTGCCAGCGGACAGAGCAATCAGCCCCAGCATTTT
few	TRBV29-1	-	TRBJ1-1	CSVELRVGNTEAFF	TGCAGCGTTGAACTCAGGGTCGGGAACACTGAAGCTTTCTTT
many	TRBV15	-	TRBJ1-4	CATSREQDEKLFF	TGTGCCACCAGCAGAGAACAAGATGAAAAACTGTTTTTT